This T cell receptor (beta chain) derives from a study of T cells in Graves' hyperthyroidism and ophthalmopathy. There were TCR beta CDR3 regions amplified from RNA transcripts. The study used the HTBI primer set for a first-round RT-PCR of the TCR CDR3. TCRdb reprocessed the multiplex PCR reads via MiXCR and lists one record per CDR3 protein. The repertoire holds some 510,000 distinct CDR3 sequences, with more than 45% as singletons. Diagnostic decisions used clinical symptoms, serum thyroxine and TRAb, thyroid ultrasound and orbital computed tomography. Germline loops: CDR1 SQVTM, CDR2 ANQGSEA. This CDR3 spans 13 amino acids. V was pared by 8 bases and J by 4 bases, with 11 bases of the junction left unmatched.

The chain links TRBV29-1 to TRBJ2-7; 7 bases are a match to TRBD1. The sequence derives from a woman aged 18-29 years with Graves' hyperthyroidism. The sample taken for sequencing was peripheral blood or thyroid tissue (not recorded which). Written as DNA, the CDR3 is TGCAGCTTGACCGAGGGGGCGGGTTACGAGCAGTACTTC. This encodes CSLTEGAGYEQYF.